This T cell receptor (beta chain) stems from a study of STAT5B mutations in CD4+ large granular lymphocyte leukemia. Buffy coats from healthy blood donors served as controls. This clone was detected only a few times. The target antigen is unknown. Germline V gives CDR1 MNHEY, CDR2 SVGAGI. V lost 6 bases and J lost 8; bases outside the gene matches: 5. CDR3 length equals 14 residues. Study results and limitations: 25% of private leukemic clonotypes occurred rarely in other patients' non-leukemic repertoires. Compared with healthy controls (2/35), patient top clones favored TRBV06 (8/27).

The survey-level immunoSEQ assay was used. Only in-frame clones appear in the TCRdb table, and some are missing; sequencing was by immunoSEQ multiplex PCR. Here the sample spans about 31,000 clones, about 76% being singletons. This chain uses TRBV6-5 with TRBJ1-6, with 9 bases identical to TRBD1. Sequences were obtained from CD4+ T cells from blood buffy coats. The receptor was isolated from a human donor in good health. CDR3 DNA sequence: TGTGCCAGCAGACCCGGGACAGGGTATTCACCCCTCCACTTT. It is translated as CASRPGTGYSPLHF.